Shown below are 2 T cell receptor beta chains from a single sample sequenced in a study of graft-versus-host responses after intestinal transplantation. Here immunoSEQ multiplex PCR was the method, and the copy in TCRdb shows in-frame clones only, minus some. The profile shows more than 9,000 clones, around nine tenths of them singletons. Processing of graft tissue released intraepithelial and lamina propria lymphocytes. The input for sequencing was ileum tissue, taken around 24 months after intestinal transplantation. Receptors were obtained from a human patient who received an intestinal transplant, so some T cells may come from the graft donor.

This clone was counted a single time. The junction departs from the called germline gene at one end, perhaps through a read error. Other DNA variants within this sample encode the same CDR3. The chain carries TRBV5-1 and TRBJ1-1; 7 bases line up with TRBD1. Germline V lookup: CDR1 SGHRS, CDR2 YFSETQ. This CDR3 region has 13 residues. DNA for the CDR3: TGCGCCAGCAGCCTGACAGGGAGCACTGAGGCTTTCTTT. This encodes CASSLTGSTEAFF.

This rearrangement joins TRBV7-2 to TRBJ2-2; D ambiguous. V gave up 4 bases and J gave up 7 bases, with 16 bases separating them. Per germline, CDR1 SGHTA and CDR2 FQGNSA. The CDR3 has 15 amino acids. CDR3 coding DNA: TGTGCCAGCAGCTCGGTGACCCAGGTCGGCGGGGAGCTGTTTTTT. It is translated as CASSSVTQVGGELFF.